Below, 11 T cell receptor beta chains from the same sample are listed, as sequenced in a study of a mutant IDH1 vaccine in newly diagnosed glioma. These receptors lack a known antigen. Here immunoSEQ multiplex PCR was the method, and the copy in TCRdb shows in-frame clones only, minus some. The table shows tens of thousands of clones, with more than 70% occurring only once. Time point given: week 5, during vaccination. Vaccine doses each comprised 300 ug of mutant IDH1 20-mer peptide, with topical imiquimod. The material was PBMCs, obtained from a glioma patient whose treatment included an IDH1 peptide vaccine. These receptors were obtained from a woman in her forties with glioma.

The CDR3 is CAWSVLNTEAFF. CDR3 in DNA: TGTGCCTGGAGTGTACTGAACACTGAAGCTTTCTTT. The chain is built from TRBV30 and TRBJ1-1; D unresolved. This CDR3 region has 12 residues. CDR1 is GTSNPN, CDR2 SVGIG, per germline (reference sequence). V lost 0 bases to trimming and J lost 0 bases, with 2 bases between them.

The chain carries TRBV19 and TRBJ1-1; the D gene is possibly TRBD1 (5 bases). Germline V gene data show CDR1 as LNHDA and CDR2 as SQIVND (reference sequence). V shed 5 bases and J shed 6 bases, with 19 bases lying between them. This CDR3 region has 15 residues. This chain's CDR3 is CASSLSLTGTAEAFF. The CDR3 DNA reads as TGTGCCAGTAGTCTCTCTCTGACTGGGACGGCTGAAGCTTTCTTT.

The chain has TRBV5-4 and TRBJ2-3, with 9 positions matching TRBD2. This CDR3 has 15 amino acids. Germline-derived CDR1 and CDR2 are SGHNT and YYREEE (reference sequence). With V trimmed by 2 bases and J by 4 bases, 5 bases remained unmatched. CDR3 sequence reads: CASSLPGLAADTQYF. The CDR3 nucleotides read TGTGCCAGCAGCTTACCGGGACTAGCAGCAGATACGCAGTATTTT.

The CDR3 region is CASSHFRDTAWRRDTGELFF. Written as DNA, the CDR3 is TGCGCCAGCAGCCACTTCCGGGACACGGCGTGGAGAAGGGACACCGGGGAGCTGTTTTTT. The J gene is TRBJ2-2, the V gene TRBV4-1; D perhaps matches TRBD1 (6 bases). Germline assignment: CDR1 MGHRA and CDR2 YSYEKL. V was shortened by 3 bases and J by 3 bases, with 26 bases between the two germline ends. This CDR3 comprises 20 residues.

This clone was observed a handful of times. The chain is built from TRBV30 and TRBJ2-2; D may be TRBD1 or TRBD2 (5 bases each). Germline V gene data show CDR1 as GTSNPN and CDR2 as SVGIG (reference sequence). The CDR3 has 12 amino acids. V gave up 8 bases and J gave up 7 bases, with 14 bases separating them. The CDR3 reads CAIAGTGGELFF. The CDR3, as DNA: TGTGCCATAGCAGGGACGGGCGGGGAGCTGTTTTTT.

The J gene is TRBJ1-2, the V gene TRBV19; possible D gene TRBD1, 6 bases. The CDR3 length is 15 residues. Trimming removed 5 bases at V and 4 bases at J, with 17 bases between. Germline V gene data show CDR1 as LNHDA and CDR2 as SQIVND (reference sequence). This CDR3 reads CASSVQGTRGYGYTF. The CDR3 DNA is TGTGCCAGTAGTGTGCAGGGGACGCGAGGCTATGGCTACACCTTC.

This chain links TRBV18 with TRBJ1-5; D not certain. The CDR3 runs 13 residues. Germline V gene data show CDR1 as KGHSH and CDR2 as LQKENI. The V and J ends lost 8 bases and 0 bases respectively, with 8 bases between them. The CDR3: CASGSDSNQPQHF. In DNA, the CDR3 is TGTGCCAGCGGGTCTGATAGCAATCAGCCCCAGCATTTT. Based on the CDR3 plus reference TRBV18 and TRBJ1-5, the full variable domain is NAGVMQNPRHLVRRRGQEARLRCSPMKGHSHVYWYRQLPEEGLKFMVYLQKENIIDESGMPKERFSAEFPKEGPSILRIQQVVRGDSAAYFCASGSDSNQPQHFGDGTRLSIL.

The gene calls are TRBV27 and TRBJ1-1, with 10 bases fitting TRBD1. V gave up 7 bases and J gave up 5 bases; unmatched junction bases: 4. CDR3 length equals 13 residues. Per the germline V gene, CDR1 is MNHEY and CDR2 is SMNVEV (reference sequence). The DNA of the CDR3 is TGTGCCAGCATCGGACAGGGGGAGACTGAAGCTTTCTTT. As protein: CASIGQGETEAFF.

This clone was counted a few times. The rearrangement links TRBV11-2 to TRBJ2-5; D remains ambiguous. Per the germline V gene, CDR1 is SGHAT and CDR2 is FQNNGV. The ends were cut back, 0 bases at V and 5 bases at J, with 7 bases in the middle. The CDR3 has 13 amino acids. CDR3 coding DNA: TGTGCCAGCAGCTTAGAAGAGTGGGAGACCCAGTACTTC. It specifies CASSLEEWETQYF.

This clone has a handful of counts. The gene calls are TRBV6-5 and TRBJ1-4; a possible D gene is TRBD1 (6 bases). Looked up from germline, CDR1 is MNHEY and CDR2 is SVGAGI. The germline V and J ends were trimmed by 7 bases and 2 bases, with 11 bases remaining between them. The CDR3 runs to 14 residues. The CDR3 reads CASTRRGTNEKLFF. DNA of the CDR3: TGTGCCAGCACCCGCAGGGGTACTAATGAAAAACTGTTTTTT.

The chain uses TRBV5-6 and TRBJ2-7; perhaps TRBD2 as D (6 bases). The CDR3 is 13 amino acids. Trimming removed 0 bases at V and 3 bases at J, with 7 bases between. Germline values: CDR1 SGHDT, CDR2 YYEEEE. Here the CDR3 reads CASSLEEGYEQYF. The CDR3 DNA reads as TGTGCCAGCAGCTTGGAGGAGGGCTACGAGCAGTACTTC.